Sequencing of this T cell receptor (beta chain) was carried out in a study of T-cell memory formation after mild COVID-19. Study-level information: The two donors had largely donor-specific TCR clusters. Study observations and caveats: Among contracting clones, CD4+ were mainly CM/EM and CD8+ enriched in EMRA. Memory from before infection featured some responding clones, which suggests cross-reactive memory joined. A second wave of clones peaked on day 37, and their SARS-CoV-2 specificity went unconfirmed.

For this clonotype: What it binds is unknown.

TCRdb redid the calling of the 5' RACE reads with MiXCR, one entry per CDR3 protein. In the table there are approximately 250,000 distinct CDR3 sequences, roughly 16% of which are singletons. Trimming removed 3 bases at V and 1 base at J, with 13 bases between. The CDR3 length is 15 residues. Germline V gene sequence: CDR1 SGDLS, CDR2 YYNGEE. This clonotype was sampled from a man younger than 30 who had mild COVID-19 (a few samples of this study predate the infection). Cell type and time point are not known. The chain links TRBV9 to TRBJ1-1; D perhaps matches TRBD1 (6 bases). Sequencing used PBMCs or a T cell subset sorted from them (not recorded which). CDR3 DNA sequence: TGTGCCAGCAGCGGGGGGGACATTCAGAACACTGAAGCTTTCTTT. Its protein product is CASSGGDIQNTEAFF. Looking up the rest from reference TRBV9 and TRBJ1-1 gives the full variable domain: DSGVTQTPKHLITATGQRVTLRCSPRSGDLSVYWYQQSLDQGLQFLIQYYNGEERAKGNILERFSAQQFPDLHSELNLSSLELGDSALYFCASSGGDIQNTEAFFGQGTRLTVV.